Listed below are T cell receptor beta chains from one sample, sequenced in a study of blood T cell repertoires in COVID-19. Produced via immunoSEQ multiplex PCR; TCRdb's table is partial and in-frame only. Of about 190,000 clones detected, under 90% appear once; the ten largest clones hold around 6.6%. The sequenced material came from peripheral blood. All receptors derive from a man aged 35 to 55 with acute or convalescent COVID-19. CDR3s include the opening cysteine and the closing phenylalanine or tryptophan. A D gene is named only where the DNA matches it firmly. Some rows mark clone size as missing; the rest say once, few, many or name a class of expanded clone.

V	length	J	size	D	DNA	CDR3
TRBV4-3	15	TRBJ1-1	NA	NA	TGCGCCAGCAGCCAAGAACAGGAGCAAAACACTGAAGCTTTCTTT	CASSQEQEQNTEAFF
TRBV10-2	13	TRBJ1-6	NA	NA	TGCGCCAGCGTACCCAGGAAGAATTCACCCCTCCACTTT	CASVPRKNSPLHF
TRBV30	16	TRBJ1-5	once	TRBD1	TGTGCCTGGAGAGAATCCGGTACAGGGGTGAGTCAGCCCCAGCATTTT	CAWRESGTGVSQPQHF
TRBV7-2	15	TRBJ2-3	NA	TRBD2	TGTGCCAGCAGCGCCACTAGCGGGGTCTTAGATACGCAGTATTTT	CASSATSGVLDTQYF
TRBV6-5	13	TRBJ1-2	NA	NA	TGTGCCAGCTTGTTACAGGGTCGGGGTGGCTACACCTTC	CASLLQGRGGYTF
TRBV12-3/TRBV12-4	13	TRBJ1-6	NA	NA	TGTGCCAGCAGTTTAAATTCGAATTCACCCCTCCACTTT	CASSLNSNSPLHF
TRBV18	14	TRBJ2-7	NA	NA	TGTGCCAGCTCACCAGGGGGGAGCGCTAACGAGCAGTACTTC	CASSPGGSANEQYF
TRBV5-1	14	TRBJ2-3	NA	NA	TGCGCCAGCAGCTTGCCCGGAGGCACAGATACGCAGTATTTT	CASSLPGGTDTQYF
TRBV28	15	TRBJ1-5	few	TRBD1	TGTGCCAGCAACCTACAGGGGACAGTTGATCAGCCCCAGCATTTT	CASNLQGTVDQPQHF
TRBV7-6	15	TRBJ2-5	NA	TRBD2	TGTGCCAGCAGCCCAAGACTAGCGGGGACGGTGACCCAGTACTTC	CASSPRLAGTVTQYF
TRBV24-1	13	TRBJ2-3	NA	NA	TGTGCCACCAGTGATCCGTTTACAGATACGCAGTATTTT	CATSDPFTDTQYF
TRBV5-4	14	TRBJ2-3	NA	TRBD2	TGTGCCAGCAGCGGCGGGGGGGCCCCAGATACGCAGTATTTT	CASSGGGAPDTQYF
TRBV27	16	TRBJ1-3	NA	NA	TGTGCCAGCAGTCCTACCCCCGCCCGCTCTGGAAACACCATATATTTT	CASSPTPARSGNTIYF
TRBV2	15	TRBJ2-7	NA	TRBD1	TGTGCCAGCAGTGGGGACAGGGTACATTTTGGGGAGCAGTACTTC	CASSGDRVHFGEQYF
TRBV30	16	TRBJ2-6	NA	NA	TGTGCCTGGAGTGTTACAGGATTCTCTGGGGCCAACGTCCTGACTTTC	CAWSVTGFSGANVLTF
TRBV5-1	15	TRBJ1-2	NA	TRBD1	TGCGCCAGCAGCCGTGACAGGGGGCGAGAGGGTGGCTACACCTTC	CASSRDRGREGGYTF